The next 5 T cell receptor beta chains were all read from a single sample in a study of CD8+CD57+ T cells in acquired aplastic anemia. CD8+CD57+ cell expansion, shown by flow cytometry, had occurred in the patients selected for sequencing. The template for TCR beta VDJ and CDR3 sequence profiling was genomic DNA. TCRdb fed the reads into MiXCR, producing one record per CDR3 protein. The table records approximately 180,000 distinct CDR3 sequences, 63% of them present only once. Sequencing was carried out using sorted CD4+, CD8+, or CD8+CD57+ T cells (not recorded which) from PBMCs. Receptors originate from a human donor with aplastic anemia.

The chain links TRBV7-9 to TRBJ2-3; D possibly corresponds to TRBD2 (5 bases). This CDR3 region has 15 residues. V dropped 1 base and J dropped 1 base, with 9 bases sitting between them. In germline, CDR1 is SEHNR, CDR2 FQNEAQ (reference sequence). The CDR3 coding sequence is TGTGCCAGCAGCTTAGGAGGGTGGGGCACAGATACGCAGTATTTT. Amino acids: CASSLGGWGTDTQYF.

The genes are TRBV6-1 and TRBJ2-1; D is perhaps TRBD1 (5 bases). This CDR3 spans 14 amino acids. Germline lookup yields CDR1 MNHNS and CDR2 SASEGT. Trimming took off 4 bases at V and 10 bases at J, with 17 bases between the two ends. The chain's CDR3 is CASSAGQSFYEQFF. CDR3 nucleotide sequence: TGTGCCAGCAGTGCCGGACAATCGTTCTACGAGCAGTTCTTC.

This chain joins TRBV20-1 and TRBJ2-3; possibly TRBD2 for D (5 bases). Germline V lookup: CDR1 DFQATT, CDR2 SNEGSKA (reference sequence). The V and J ends lost 5 bases and 5 bases respectively, with 8 bases between them. The CDR3 is 11 amino acids. The CDR3 bases are TGCAGTGCTCGACGGGGAGATACGCAGTATTTT. Encoded protein: CSARRGDTQYF.

The chain carries TRBV12-3 or TRBV12-4 and TRBJ2-7, with 8 bases matching TRBD1. V dropped 4 bases and J dropped 6; count of bases not matched to a gene: 2. This CDR3 comprises 12 residues. The CDR3 nucleotides are TGTGCCAGCAGTTGGACAGGGCTCGAGCAGTACTTC. Its protein is CASSWTGLEQYF.

The chain is built from TRBV19 and TRBJ1-1; a weak D match, TRBD1 (5 bases). V lost 7 bases and J 3 bases, leaving 12 bases between the germline ends. CDR1 is LNHDA, CDR2 SQIVND, per germline (reference sequence). This CDR3 comprises 13 residues. The CDR3 DNA reads as TGTGCCAGTACAGGGTATAGGTACACTGAAGCTTTCTTT. Translated: CASTGYRYTEAFF.